The T cell receptor beta chain described here comes from a study of cytomegalovirus exposure and HLA in healthy donors. With 8 bases clipped from V and 5 bases from J, the junction kept 9 bases outside the gene matches. The CDR3 spans 14 residues. CDR1 and CDR2 (germline): MNHEY, SMNVEV (reference sequence). On this clone: Its antigen is not known.

Use of 60 Vbeta and 13 Jbeta primers characterized the PCR. Produced via immunoSEQ multiplex PCR; TCRdb's table is partial and in-frame only. Of about 99,000 clones detected, roughly 80% appear once; the ten largest clones hold roughly 3.9%. Study-level findings and limits: Diagnosis of cytomegalovirus status made by the classifier reportedly showed high specificity and sensitivity.

The chain has TRBV27 and TRBJ1-1; 9 nucleotides agree with TRBD1. The receptor's source is a man between 50 and 59 years old in good health and CMV-seropositive. The specimen sequenced was PBMCs. The CDR3: CASGAWDRETEAFF. In DNA form, the CDR3 reads TGTGCCAGCGGGGCCTGGGACAGGGAAACTGAAGCTTTCTTT.